This paragraph covers one T cell receptor (beta chain) sequence. V was trimmed by 1 base and J by 4 bases, leaving 10 bases between them. CDR1 SEHNR and CDR2 FQNEAQ come from the germline V gene (reference sequence). CDR3 length equals 14 residues. This sample stems from a study of blood T cell repertoires in COVID-19. The wider study: COVID-19 samples, acute and convalescent, were from the United States, Italy and Spain. Sources were T cells, B-cell-depleted T cells, or PBMCs; the material itself was cDNA or gDNA.

Per the original data handling: How many nucleated cells were present was estimated from reference gene primer amplification. Generated by immunoSEQ multiplex PCR, the TCRdb table keeps only in-frame clones and is missing some. Clonal size and the V and J genes are those of that table, whereas D and trimming came from the DNA. The data contain around 250,000 clones, around 90% of them singletons. The V and J genes are TRBV7-9 and TRBJ1-1, with D perhaps TRBD1 (5 bases). The clonotype originates from a human donor in a cohort sampled during active COVID-19. The specimen sequenced was peripheral blood. CDR3: CASSLGGSGTEAFF. The CDR3 bases are TGTGCCAGCAGCTTAGGGGGCTCGGGCACTGAAGCTTTCTTT.